This TCR beta chain came from a study of blood T cell repertoires in COVID-19. Whole-study context: Some COVID-19 samples were acute and others convalescent; all came from the United States, Italy and Spain. PBMCs, B-cell-depleted T cells, or T cells were the source of the cDNA or gDNA that made up the material.

In the study's own analysis: Cell counts per sample came from amplifying reference gene primers. Sequenced by immunoSEQ multiplex PCR; TCRdb stores in-frame clones only, minus some. V and J calls and clone size are given by that table; D and trimming were obtained from the DNA. There are about 68,000 clones in the sample; roughly 88% occur only once, and about 8% lies in the top ten. This TCR was recovered from a man aged 30 to 39 with acute or convalescent COVID-19. The sequenced material came from peripheral blood.

CDR3 in DNA: TGTGCCAGCAGTTCCCAGCGGAGTCAATCCTACAATGAGCAGTTCTTC. Protein sequence: CASSSQRSQSYNEQFF. The chain carries TRBV2 and TRBJ2-1; TRBD2 is a possible D gene (5 bases). The length of the CDR3 is 16 residues. Trimming left V 5 bases short and J 1 base short, with 15 bases between. Per the germline V gene, CDR1 is SNHLY and CDR2 is FYNNEI.